This paragraph covers one T cell receptor beta chain sequence. Unique molecular identifiers were used in preparing the TCRbeta library. MiXCR, run by TCRdb on the PCR reads, gives a single entry per CDR3 protein. The data hold hundreds of thousands of distinct CDR3 sequences, with approximately 20% observed a single time. This specimen comes from a study of T-cell reconstitution after alpha-beta-depleted transplantation in children. This CDR3 region has 14 residues. Trimming left V 1 base short and J 11 bases short, with 15 bases between. Germline-derived CDR1 and CDR2 are SGHDT and YYEEEE. The sequence derives from a human donor who donated a stem cell graft to a child with acute lymphoblastic leukemia. The sample consisted of PBMCs from the stem cell graft donor, taken from the stem cell graft. The J gene is TRBJ1-4, the V gene TRBV5-6; D gene unclear. The CDR3 DNA sequence: TGTGCCAGCAGCTTGAGTGCTAACCCGAGGAAACTGTTTTTT. This translates into CASSLSANPRKLFF. Full variable domain (outside the CDR3, taken from reference TRBV5-6 and TRBJ1-4): DAGVTQSPTHLIKTRGQQVTLRCSPKSGHDTVSWYQQALGQGPQFIFQYYEEEERQRGNFPDRFSGHQFPNYSSELNVNALLLGDSALYLCASSLSANPRKLFFGSGTQLSVL.